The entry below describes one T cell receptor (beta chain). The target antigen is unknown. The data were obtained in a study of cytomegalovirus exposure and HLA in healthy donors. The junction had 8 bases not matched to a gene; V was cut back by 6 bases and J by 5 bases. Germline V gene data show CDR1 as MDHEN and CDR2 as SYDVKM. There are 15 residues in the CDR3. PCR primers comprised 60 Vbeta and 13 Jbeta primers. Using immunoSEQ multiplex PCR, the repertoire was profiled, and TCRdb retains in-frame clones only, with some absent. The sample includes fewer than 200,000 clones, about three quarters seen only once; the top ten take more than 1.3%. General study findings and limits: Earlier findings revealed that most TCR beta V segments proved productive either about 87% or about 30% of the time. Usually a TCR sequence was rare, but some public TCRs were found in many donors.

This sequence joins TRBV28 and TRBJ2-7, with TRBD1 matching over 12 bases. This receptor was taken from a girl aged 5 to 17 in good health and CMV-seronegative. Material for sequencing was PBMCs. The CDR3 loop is CASSPTGTGGHEQYF. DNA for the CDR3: TGTGCCAGCAGCCCTACCGGGACAGGGGGCCACGAGCAGTACTTC.